Below, 28 T cell receptor beta chains from the same sample are listed, as sequenced in a study of CD8 T cells in Susac syndrome. An amount of RNA that ranged from about 0.45 to 1 ug was reverse transcribed with random hexamers. A single record per CDR3 protein comes from TCRdb applying MiXCR to the immunoSEQ multiplex PCR reads. The table shows about 210,000 distinct CDR3 sequences, with 95% occurring only once. Sequencing was carried out using CD4+ T cells from PBMCs. The source is a human donor with multiple sclerosis.

The chain recombines TRBV9 with TRBJ2-1, with D possibly TRBD2 on 6 matching bases. The CDR3 spans 16 residues. The germline gives CDR1 SGDLS, CDR2 YYNGEE. V was trimmed by 3 bases and J by 9 bases, leaving 22 bases between them. The CDR3: CASSGRGTSLRGEQFF. The CDR3 region has the DNA TGTGCCAGCAGCGGAAGAGGGACCTCCCTGCGGGGTGAGCAGTTCTTC.

The rearrangement links TRBV20-1 to TRBJ2-3; D not resolved. The germline CDR1 and CDR2 sequences are DFQATT and SNEGSKA (reference sequence). Deletions cut 5 bases from V and 2 bases from J, with 8 bases between. The CDR3 sequence is 12 residues long. This CDR3 is CSAYKNTDTQYF. DNA of the CDR3: TGCAGTGCTTACAAAAACACAGATACGCAGTATTTT.

The chain links TRBV30 to TRBJ1-5; D remains unclear. Germline values: CDR1 GTSNPN, CDR2 SVGIG (reference sequence). The V gene lost 2 bases and the J gene lost 4 bases, with 9 bases spanning the gap. The CDR3 sequence is 13 residues long. CDR3 DNA: TGTGCCTGGAGTTCCGGAGTGAATCAGCCCCAGCATTTT. This gives the protein CAWSSGVNQPQHF.

With respect to this clonotype: It is unclear where the CDR3 begins or ends on the DNA, so no DNA is shown, and the CDR3 is as TCRdb lists it. The chain links TRBV21-1 to TRBJ2-4; the table's D call, TRBD1, was not checked against the DNA. TRBV21-1 corresponds to a pseudogene. The CDR3 is 13 residues long, ends included. CDR3 amino acids: CASRVGTGNIQYF.

This clonotype was detected only once. This rearrangement joins TRBV12-5 to TRBJ2-2; D remains unclear. Germline V CDR1 and CDR2: LGHNT, FRNRAP. V was trimmed by 1 base and J by 9 bases, leaving 6 bases between them. The CDR3 has 12 residues. As DNA, the CDR3 is TGTGCTAGTGGTTTGGAGGGTAGGGAGCTGTTTTTT. As protein: CASGLEGRELFF.

The chain is built from TRBV7-2 and TRBJ2-7, with D tentatively TRBD2 (5 bases). The CDR3 is made up of 14 amino acids. Trimming removed 6 bases at V and 2 bases at J, with 14 bases between. CDR1 and CDR2 from the germline V gene are SGHTA and FQGNSA. The CDR3 is CASRPAVATYEQYF. The DNA for the CDR3 is TGTGCCAGCAGGCCAGCGGTAGCGACCTACGAGCAGTACTTC.

J is TRBJ2-3 and V is TRBV3-1; D is unresolved. CDR1 is LGHDT and CDR2 is YNNKEL in the germline V gene (reference sequence). Trimming stripped 0 bases from V and 0 bases from J, with 19 bases between. The CDR3 has 19 amino acids. CDR3 protein: CASSQDLGGITSSTDTQYF. The DNA of the CDR3 is TGTGCCAGCAGCCAAGATCTAGGTGGCATTACTTCTAGCACAGATACGCAGTATTTT.

The table lists this clonotype with a count of one. The J gene is TRBJ2-7, the V gene TRBV2; D remains unclear. Germline assignment: CDR1 SNHLY and CDR2 FYNNEI. V lost 8 bases, J lost 6 bases, and 11 bases lay in between. The CDR3 totals 11 residues. The CDR3 DNA sequence: TGTGCCAGCGTCATGGTTTTCGAGCAGTACTTC. Protein sequence: CASVMVFEQYF.

V is TRBV3-1 and J is TRBJ2-1; 9 nucleotides agree with TRBD1. The CDR3 is 15 amino acids. V gave up 2 bases and J gave up 4 bases; unmatched junction bases: 3. The germline gives CDR1 LGHDT, CDR2 YNNKEL (reference sequence). The CDR3: CASSQSTGGYNEQFF. The CDR3 nucleotides are TGTGCCAGCAGCCAATCGACAGGGGGATACAATGAGCAGTTCTTC.

A single count supports this clonotype. The rearrangement joins TRBV28 to TRBJ1-2; TRBD1 is a possible D gene (6 bases). V lost 7 bases, J lost 3 bases, and 18 bases lay in between. The CDR3 has 15 residues. Germline assignment: CDR1 MDHEN and CDR2 SYDVKM. The CDR3 loop is CASNPPAGAYYGYTF. The CDR3 coding sequence is TGTGCCAGCAACCCTCCGGCAGGGGCCTACTATGGCTACACCTTC.

CDR3 residues: CASSLQGRGTDTQYF. CDR3 nucleotide sequence: TGTGCCAGCAGTTTACAGGGCAGGGGTACAGATACGCAGTATTTT. The chain is built from TRBV28 and TRBJ2-3; D may be TRBD1 (6 bases). This CDR3 spans 15 amino acids. Germline V CDR1 and CDR2: MDHEN, SYDVKM. Trimming took 2 bases from V and 3 from J, leaving 12 bases between them.

The chain recombines TRBV29-1 with TRBJ2-3; no clear D. Germline loops: CDR1 SQVTM, CDR2 ANQGSEA. The CDR3 totals 11 residues. V lost 6 bases, J lost 5 bases, and 9 bases lay in between. The CDR3 loop reads CSVAQLDTQYF. Written as DNA, the CDR3 is TGCAGCGTAGCCCAATTAGATACGCAGTATTTT.

V usage is TRBV20-1 and J usage is TRBJ2-5; 7 bases map to TRBD2. V lost 4 bases to trimming and J lost 4 bases; unmatched junction nucleotides: 9. The CDR3 has 14 residues. Germline V lookup: CDR1 DFQATT, CDR2 SNEGSKA (reference sequence). CDR3 bases: TGCAGTGCTACACCGGGGAGGGCCGCAGAGACCCAGTACTTC. This gives the protein CSATPGRAAETQYF.

This clonotype was recorded a few times. CDR3 DNA: TGTGCCAGCAGTCAAGGGACTAGCGGACCCTACGAGCAGTACTTC. It encodes CASSQGTSGPYEQYF. V and J are TRBV6-6 and TRBJ2-7, with 11 nucleotides matching TRBD2. The germline V gene has CDR1 MNHNY and CDR2 SVGAGI (reference sequence). The CDR3 has 15 residues. Unmatched junction bases numbered 5, after V lost 5 bases and J lost 2 bases.

As concerns this clonotype: At one end, the junction sequence differs from germline, possibly due to a read error. V gene TRBV5-1 combines with J gene TRBJ2-7, with 8 bases lining up with TRBD2. Germline values: CDR1 SGHRS, CDR2 YFSETQ. This CDR3 is built from 14 residues. CDR3: CASSLAGTSYEQYF. The CDR3 DNA reads TGTGCCAGCAGCTTAGCGGGGACCTCCTACGAGCAGTACTTC.

The chain uses TRBV15 and TRBJ1-2; the D is unclear. The germline V gene has CDR1 LNHNV and CDR2 YYDKDF (reference sequence). Trimming left V 1 base short and J 0 bases short, with 9 bases between. The CDR3 length is 15 residues. CDR3 sequence reads: CATSRAGRANYGYTF. CDR3 nucleotides: TGTGCCACCAGCAGAGCGGGCAGAGCTAACTATGGCTACACCTTC.

The CDR3 here is CSARDEQGAHIQYF. In DNA, the CDR3 is TGCAGTGCTAGAGATGAACAGGGGGCCCACATTCAGTACTTC. This chain connects TRBV20-1 to TRBJ2-4; 9 nucleotides line up with TRBD1. Per the germline V gene, CDR1 is DFQATT and CDR2 is SNEGSKA (reference sequence). The J segment lost 8 bases and the V segment lost 0 bases, leaving 5 bases of the junction unmatched. CDR3 length: 14 amino acids.

The V gene is TRBV2, the J gene TRBJ1-4, with a weak D call TRBD1 (5 bases). CDR1 is SNHLY and CDR2 is FYNNEI in the germline V gene. The CDR3 consists of 14 residues. The V and J ends lost 4 bases and 7 bases respectively, with 13 bases between them. The CDR3 here is CASSARTPSEKLFF. The CDR3 nucleotides are TGTGCCAGCAGTGCAAGGACACCGAGTGAAAAACTGTTTTTT.

The CDR3 loop is CASSPAGMDATEAFF. Here the CDR3 DNA reads TGCGCCAGCAGCCCGGCAGGGATGGACGCCACTGAAGCTTTCTTT. The chain has TRBV5-1 and TRBJ1-1; tentatively, D is TRBD1 (5 bases). Between the trimmed V and J ends, which lost 4 bases and 4 bases, there was a span of 17 bases. This CDR3 has 15 residues. CDR1 is SGHRS, CDR2 YFSETQ, per germline.

The CDR3 region is CASSQGLTMAQNTEAFF. In DNA form, the CDR3 reads TGCGCCAGCAGCCAAGGCCTGACAATGGCCCAGAACACTGAAGCTTTCTTT. This chain connects TRBV4-1 to TRBJ1-1, with D hard to call. CDR3 length: 17 residues. V lost 1 base, J lost 1 base, and 16 bases lay in between. The germline CDR1 and CDR2 sequences are MGHRA and YSYEKL.

V gene TRBV2 combines with J gene TRBJ1-5; D might be TRBD1 (6 bases). Germline V lookup: CDR1 SNHLY, CDR2 FYNNEI. The CDR3 contains 13 residues. Trimming shortened V by 8 bases and J by 4 bases, and 12 bases separated the two germline ends. The CDR3 region is CASGPGVNQPQHF. Here the CDR3 DNA reads TGTGCCAGCGGTCCAGGGGTTAATCAGCCCCAGCATTTT. The full variable domain, completed using reference TRBV2 and TRBJ1-5, is EPEVTQTPSHQVTQMGQEVILRCVPISNHLYFYWYRQILGQKVEFLVSFYNNEISEKSEIFDDQFSVERPDGSNFTLKIRSTKLEDSAMYFCASGPGVNQPQHFGDGTRLSIL.

This clonotype was seen just once. The V gene is TRBV20-1, the J gene TRBJ1-1; 7 bases align to TRBD1. Germline CDR1 reads DFQATT; CDR2 reads SNEGSKA (reference sequence). The length of the CDR3 is 13 residues. The CDR3 here is CSPGQLMNTEAFF. The CDR3 nucleotides read TGCAGCCCGGGACAGTTAATGAACACTGAAGCTTTCTTT.

V usage is TRBV3-1 and J usage is TRBJ2-7; D is ambiguous. V lost 2 bases, J lost 7 bases, and 6 bases lay in between. This CDR3 has 11 residues. From germline, CDR1 is LGHDT and CDR2 YNNKEL (reference sequence). The CDR3: CASSQSAEQYF. In DNA form, the CDR3 reads TGTGCCAGCAGCCAAAGTGCGGAGCAGTACTTC.

V usage is TRBV14 and J usage is TRBJ2-7; D gene unclear. The V end was cut by 2 bases, the J end by 3 bases, with 5 bases between. CDR1 is SGHDN, CDR2 FVKESK, per germline. The CDR3 contains 12 residues. Here the CDR3 reads CASSQNIYEQYF. Here the CDR3 DNA reads TGTGCCAGCAGCCAAAATATCTACGAGCAGTACTTC.

This chain joins TRBV12-3 or TRBV12-4 and TRBJ1-4; D gene unclear. Trimming took off 1 base at V and 15 bases at J, with 15 bases between the two ends. The CDR3 contains 13 residues. The CDR3, as DNA: TGTGCCAGCAGTTTAGACCGGGGTGTGGAGGTGTTTTTT. It specifies CASSLDRGVEVFF.

The V gene is TRBV11-2, the J gene TRBJ2-1, with a tentative D call TRBD2 (5 bases). V was clipped by 1 base and J by 9 bases, with 13 bases between them. The CDR3 consists of 14 residues. Germline V CDR1 and CDR2: SGHAT, FQNNGV. CDR3 in DNA: TGTGCCAGCAGCTTAGTCCCTAGGACTGTTGAGCAGTTCTTC. It codes for CASSLVPRTVEQFF.

The chain links TRBV5-1 to TRBJ2-5; 7 bases are a match to TRBD1. The CDR3 covers 13 residues. Losses at the gene ends were 10 bases for V and 5 bases for J; bases not matched to a gene: 11. Germline V gene sequence: CDR1 SGHRS, CDR2 YFSETQ. The CDR3 loop is CACKFDRVETQYF. The CDR3 DNA sequence: TGCGCCTGCAAATTCGACAGGGTGGAGACCCAGTACTTC. Full variable domain (rest looked up from reference TRBV5-1 and TRBJ2-5): KAGVTQTPRYLIKTRGQQVTLSCSPISGHRSVSWYQQTPGQGLQFLFEYFSETQRNKGNFPGRFSGRQFSNSRSEMNVSTLELGDSALYLCACKFDRVETQYFGPGTRLLVL.

V is TRBV20-1 and J is TRBJ1-5, with 11 bases lining up with TRBD1. CDR3 size: 14 residues. Germline V CDR1 and CDR2: DFQATT, SNEGSKA (reference sequence). V shed 0 bases, J shed 7 bases, and the junction held 2 bases outside the gene matches. In DNA, the CDR3 is TGCAGTGCTAGAGATCGGGACAGGGGGCAGCCCCAGCATTTT. This encodes CSARDRDRGQPQHF.